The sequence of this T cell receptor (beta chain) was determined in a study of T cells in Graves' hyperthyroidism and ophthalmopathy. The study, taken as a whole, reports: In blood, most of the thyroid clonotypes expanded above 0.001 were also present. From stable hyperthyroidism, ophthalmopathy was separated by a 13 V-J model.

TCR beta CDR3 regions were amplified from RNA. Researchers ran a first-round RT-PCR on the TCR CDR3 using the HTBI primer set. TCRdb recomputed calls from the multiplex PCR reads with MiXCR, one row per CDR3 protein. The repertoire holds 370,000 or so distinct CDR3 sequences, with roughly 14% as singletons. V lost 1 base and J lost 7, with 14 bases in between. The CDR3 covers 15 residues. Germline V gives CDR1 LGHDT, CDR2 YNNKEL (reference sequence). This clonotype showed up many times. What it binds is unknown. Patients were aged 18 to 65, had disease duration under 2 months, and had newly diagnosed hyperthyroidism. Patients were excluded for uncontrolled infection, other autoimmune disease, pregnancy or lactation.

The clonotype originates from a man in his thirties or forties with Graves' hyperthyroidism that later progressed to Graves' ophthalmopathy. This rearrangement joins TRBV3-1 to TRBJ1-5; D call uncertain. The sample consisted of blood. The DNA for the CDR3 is TGTGCCAGCAGCCAAGGGATCCGACCGGACCAGCCCCAGCATTTT. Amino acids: CASSQGIRPDQPQHF.